The next 28 T cell receptor beta chains were all read from a single sample in a study of identical twins. TCRdb independently ran MiXCR on the 5' RACE reads; one entry per CDR3 protein. Of roughly 720,000 distinct CDR3 sequences in the sample, 15% to 20% are singletons; the top ten hold about an eighth. The data also belong to a second study, concerning T cells expressing NK-cell markers.

Sequencing input: PBMCs. These receptors were obtained from a woman younger than 35 in good health.

V is TRBV20-1 and J is TRBJ2-3; TRBD2 aligns across 8 bases. The CDR3 has 16 residues. The germline V gene encodes CDR1 DFQATT and CDR2 SNEGSKA (reference sequence). Unmatched junction bases numbered 11, after V lost 4 bases and J lost 2 bases. CDR3 nucleotide sequence: TGCAGTGCTAAGAGGAGGGTAGCGGGGACCACAGATACGCAGTATTTT. Its translation is CSAKRRVAGTTDTQYF.

The chain recombines TRBV14 with TRBJ1-6; possibly TRBD1 for D (5 bases). Germline V lookup: CDR1 SGHDN, CDR2 FVKESK. V lost 2 bases and J 10 bases, leaving 15 bases between the germline ends. The CDR3 has 15 residues. The CDR3: CASSQLQGLGSPLHF. In nucleotides, the CDR3 is TGTGCCAGCAGCCAACTTCAGGGCCTCGGATCACCCCTCCACTTT. Full variable domain (remainder filled in from reference TRBV14 and TRBJ1-6): EAGVTQFPSHSVIEKGQTVTLRCDPISGHDNLYWYRRVMGKEIKFLLHFVKESKQDESGMPNNRFLAERTGGTYSTLKVQPAELEDSGVYFCASSQLQGLGSPLHFGNGTRLTVT.

The CDR3 region is CASIPTSGGYNEQFF. The CDR3 nucleotides are TGTGCCAGCATACCGACTAGCGGGGGCTACAATGAGCAGTTCTTC. The chain uses TRBV6-1 and TRBJ2-1; TRBD2 aligns across 12 bases. V was pared by 7 bases and J by 3 bases, with 4 bases of the junction left unmatched. This CDR3 comprises 15 residues. In germline, CDR1 is MNHNS, CDR2 SASEGT.

The chain combines TRBV11-3 with TRBJ2-2; either TRBD1 or TRBD2 may supply D (6 bases each). This CDR3 has 13 amino acids. CDR1 is SGHNT, CDR2 YENEEA, per germline. CDR3 residues: CASGASGTGELFF. The CDR3 region has the DNA TGTGCGTCGGGGGCCTCAGGGACCGGGGAGCTGTTTTTT.

This clonotype has just a few counts. The chain combines TRBV5-1 with TRBJ2-1; the match to TRBD1 covers 10 bases. The CDR3 totals 15 residues. With 8 bases clipped from V and 0 bases from J, the junction kept 5 bases outside the gene matches. Looked up from germline, CDR1 is SGHRS and CDR2 is YFSETQ. CDR3 DNA: TGCGCCAGTTGGGACAGGGGTAGCTCCTACAATGAGCAGTTCTTC. Translated, it gives CASWDRGSSYNEQFF.

CDR3 protein: CASSSYQGNEQFF. CDR3 bases: TGTGCCAGCAGCTCGTATCAAGGGAATGAGCAGTTCTTC. The J gene is TRBJ2-1, the V gene TRBV7-2, with D hard to call. The CDR3 totals 13 residues. Germline assignment: CDR1 SGHTA and CDR2 FQGNSA. Between the trimmed V and J ends, which lost 4 bases and 7 bases, there was a span of 11 bases.

The chain has TRBV6-5 and TRBJ1-2; weak D call: TRBD1 (6 bases). Germline V gives CDR1 MNHEY, CDR2 SVGAGI. The CDR3 runs to 13 residues. With 2 bases removed from V and 4 bases from J, the gap between germline ends came to 8 bases. The CDR3 here is CASSYQQGYGYTF. The CDR3 DNA is TGTGCCAGCAGTTACCAACAGGGCTATGGCTACACCTTC.

The CDR3: CASSFIRTSGGETQYF. The CDR3 bases are TGTGCCAGCAGTTTTATCCGGACTAGCGGGGGTGAGACCCAGTACTTC. This chain connects TRBV12-3 or TRBV12-4 to TRBJ2-5; 13 nucleotides line up with TRBD2. The CDR3 contains 16 residues. V lost 3 bases to trimming and J lost 5 bases; unmatched junction nucleotides: 6.

The rearrangement links TRBV20-1 to TRBJ2-7, with a weak D call TRBD2 (5 bases). Germline-derived CDR1 and CDR2 are DFQATT and SNEGSKA (reference sequence). Trimming shortened V by 4 bases and J by 0 bases, and 13 bases separated the two germline ends. This CDR3 comprises 14 residues. CDR3 sequence reads: CSANIGGPSYEQYF. DNA for the CDR3: TGCAGTGCTAACATTGGCGGGCCCTCCTACGAGCAGTACTTC.

This clonotype was found a few times. The rearrangement links TRBV6-5 to TRBJ1-2; D unresolved. This CDR3 has 14 residues. Trimming cost V 8 bases and J 0 bases, with 13 bases left between them. The germline CDR1 and CDR2 sequences are MNHEY and SVGAGI. CDR3 protein: CASGVHSANYGYTF. CDR3 DNA sequence: TGTGCCAGCGGGGTTCACTCGGCTAACTATGGCTACACCTTC.

The chain joins TRBV10-3 to TRBJ2-5; D is undetermined. This CDR3 region has 13 residues. Trimming pared 4 bases from V and 3 bases from J, leaving 9 bases between. From germline, CDR1 is ENHRY and CDR2 SYGVKD. As DNA, the CDR3 is TGTGCCATCAGTGCTGGACGGAAAGAGACCCAGTACTTC. This gives the protein CAISAGRKETQYF.

The chain joins TRBV27 to TRBJ2-3; D unclear. CDR3 length: 14 residues. Trimming shortened V by 5 bases and J by 6 bases, and 15 bases separated the two germline ends. Germline V gene lookup returns CDR1 MNHEY and CDR2 SMNVEV (reference sequence). CDR3 sequence (DNA): TGTGCCAGCAGTCCCAATTCTAGAGGCGATACGCAGTATTTT. It encodes CASSPNSRGDTQYF.

This chain links TRBV10-2 with TRBJ1-2, with 9 bases lining up with TRBD1. The CDR3 loop spans 13 amino acids. Germline-derived CDR1 and CDR2 are WSHSY and SAAADI. V was clipped by 6 bases and J by 6 bases; unmatched bases: 5. CDR3 residues: CASSVTGGHGYTF. For the CDR3, the DNA is TGCGCCAGCAGCGTGACAGGGGGACATGGCTACACCTTC.

The table lists this clonotype with many counts. The chain couples TRBV12-3 or TRBV12-4 to TRBJ2-5, with D perhaps TRBD1 (5 bases). The ends were cut back, 2 bases at V and 5 bases at J, with 9 bases in the middle. CDR3 length: 13 residues. This CDR3 is CASSLRGSETQYF. The CDR3 nucleotides are TGTGCCAGCAGTTTAAGGGGAAGCGAGACCCAGTACTTC.

This clonotype was observed a handful of times. This chain links TRBV27 with TRBJ2-1; 8 bases fit TRBD2. The CDR3 runs 15 residues. Germline trimming cut 6 bases from V and 9 bases from J; bases unmatched to any gene: 13. Germline lookup yields CDR1 MNHEY and CDR2 SMNVEV (reference sequence). CDR3 DNA: TGTGCCAGCAGCTCGTCGGGACTAGGGTCGGTTGAGCAGTTCTTC. Its protein is CASSSSGLGSVEQFF.

V usage is TRBV10-3 and J usage is TRBJ2-7; D unclear. V was cut by 1 base and J by 1 base, with 11 bases left in between. Germline CDR1 is ENHRY and CDR2 is SYGVKD. CDR3 length: 15 residues. The CDR3 spells CAISEFPRKSYEQYF. The CDR3 bases are TGTGCCATCAGTGAGTTTCCTAGAAAGTCCTACGAGCAGTACTTC.

In its sample, this clonotype was seen a few times. The chain combines TRBV7-2 with TRBJ1-6; D call uncertain. Trimming left V 3 bases short and J 7 bases short, with 16 bases between. Germline V gene sequence: CDR1 SGHTA, CDR2 FQGNSA. The CDR3 contains 16 residues. The CDR3 sequence is CASSFGPGNWNSPLHF. Written as DNA, the CDR3 is TGTGCCAGCAGCTTTGGGCCGGGAAACTGGAATTCACCCCTCCACTTT.

The table lists this clonotype with a few counts. The chain couples TRBV11-2 to TRBJ2-7; TRBD1 agrees at 9 bases. CDR3 length equals 18 residues. V shed 3 bases, J shed 1 base, and the junction held 13 bases outside the gene matches. The V gene's germline CDR1 is SGHAT and CDR2 FQNNGV. The CDR3 DNA follows: TGTGCCAGCAGCTTCGGTAGAGGGGCCGGGACAGGGTCCTACGAGCAGTACTTC. This codes for CASSFGRGAGTGSYEQYF.

This clonotype appeared a few times. This rearrangement joins TRBV6-5 to TRBJ1-2; 7 bases are a match to TRBD1. The CDR3 spans 14 residues. Trimming took 2 bases from V and 2 from J; bases not matched to a gene: 2. Germline-derived CDR1 and CDR2 are MNHEY and SVGAGI. The CDR3 DNA reads as TGTGCCAGCAGTTACGGACAGGCGAACTATGGCTACACCTTC. Its protein product is CASSYGQANYGYTF.

The rearrangement uses TRBV3-1 and TRBJ1-2; 10 bases fit TRBD1. CDR1 is LGHDT, CDR2 YNNKEL, per germline (reference sequence). The V and J ends lost 4 bases and 4 bases, in that order; junction bases with no gene match: 6. The length of the CDR3 is 15 residues. CDR3 in amino acids: CASSPGTGDIYGYTF. CDR3 in DNA: TGTGCCAGCAGCCCCGGGACAGGGGACATCTATGGCTACACCTTC.

This chain uses TRBV20-1 with TRBJ2-7; D perhaps matches TRBD1 (6 bases). Germline loops: CDR1 DFQATT, CDR2 SNEGSKA (reference sequence). V lost 2 bases and J lost 3, with 14 bases in between. The CDR3 is made up of 14 amino acids. DNA of the CDR3: TGCAGTGCTAGACCCCCGGGACACTACTACGAGCAGTACTTC. Protein product: CSARPPGHYYEQYF.

The chain is built from TRBV20-1 and TRBJ2-1; the D is unclear. Per the germline V gene, CDR1 is DFQATT and CDR2 is SNEGSKA (reference sequence). V shed 3 bases and J shed 6 bases, with 9 bases lying between them. The CDR3 has 12 residues. The CDR3 sequence: CSASTDRNEQFF. The CDR3 DNA reads as TGCAGTGCTAGTACCGATCGCAATGAGCAGTTCTTC.

This clonotype was seen more than once but under ten times. This rearrangement joins TRBV4-3 to TRBJ2-1; either TRBD1 or TRBD2 may supply D (6 bases each). CDR3 length: 16 residues. CDR1 is LGHNA, CDR2 YSLEER, per germline. Between the trimmed V and J ends, which lost 6 bases and 5 bases, there was a span of 20 bases. CDR3 nucleotides: TGCGCCAGCAGTCTACTGGGGGCTAGCGTACACAATGAGCAGTTCTTC. It yields the protein CASSLLGASVHNEQFF.

This chain connects TRBV7-2 to TRBJ2-3; D may match TRBD1 or TRBD2 (5 bases each). The germline V gene encodes CDR1 SGHTA and CDR2 FQGNSA. The length of the CDR3 is 16 residues. The V gene lost 3 bases and the J gene lost 0 bases, with 13 bases spanning the gap. The CDR3 here is CASSFYRGYSTDTQYF. CDR3 coding DNA: TGTGCCAGCAGCTTTTATCGGGGCTATAGCACAGATACGCAGTATTTT.

This clonotype turned up a few times. The genes are TRBV5-1 and TRBJ2-7; D is ambiguous. V lost 1 base and J lost 6, with 11 bases in between. Per germline, CDR1 SGHRS and CDR2 YFSETQ. The CDR3 length is 13 residues. The CDR3 protein is CASSLRSSTEQYF. CDR3 coding DNA: TGCGCCAGCAGCTTGCGCAGCAGCACCGAGCAGTACTTC.

This clonotype showed up just a few times. This sequence joins TRBV10-3 and TRBJ1-2, with D unclear. V was pared by 3 bases and J by 1 base, with 15 bases between. This CDR3 spans 16 amino acids. CDR1 is ENHRY and CDR2 is SYGVKD in the germline V gene. DNA for the CDR3: TGTGCCATCAGTGATGCCGGACGGGCCGTTAACTATGGCTACACCTTC. Protein product: CAISDAGRAVNYGYTF.

This sequence joins TRBV7-2 and TRBJ1-1; D remains ambiguous. This CDR3 is 13 amino acids long. The germline V gene encodes CDR1 SGHTA and CDR2 FQGNSA. Trimming removed 5 bases at V and 3 bases at J, with 10 bases between. The chain's CDR3 is CASSLETDTEAFF. The CDR3 DNA sequence: TGTGCCAGCAGCCTCGAAACGGACACTGAAGCTTTCTTT. Looking up the rest from reference TRBV7-2 and TRBJ1-1 gives the full variable domain: GAGVSQSPSNKVTEKGKDVELRCDPISGHTALYWYRQSLGQGLEFLIYFQGNSAPDKSGLPSDRFSAERTGGSVSTLTIQRTQQEDSAVYLCASSLETDTEAFFGQGTRLTVV.

The CDR3 nucleotides are TGCGCCAGCAGTCCTACAGGGTTGGGGGATACGCAGTATTTT. Protein sequence: CASSPTGLGDTQYF. The chain couples TRBV10-2 to TRBJ2-3; D perhaps matches TRBD1 (6 bases). Trimming removed 5 bases from V and 6 bases from J, with 15 bases in between. The germline CDR1 and CDR2 sequences are WSHSY and SAAADI. CDR3 length: 14 amino acids.